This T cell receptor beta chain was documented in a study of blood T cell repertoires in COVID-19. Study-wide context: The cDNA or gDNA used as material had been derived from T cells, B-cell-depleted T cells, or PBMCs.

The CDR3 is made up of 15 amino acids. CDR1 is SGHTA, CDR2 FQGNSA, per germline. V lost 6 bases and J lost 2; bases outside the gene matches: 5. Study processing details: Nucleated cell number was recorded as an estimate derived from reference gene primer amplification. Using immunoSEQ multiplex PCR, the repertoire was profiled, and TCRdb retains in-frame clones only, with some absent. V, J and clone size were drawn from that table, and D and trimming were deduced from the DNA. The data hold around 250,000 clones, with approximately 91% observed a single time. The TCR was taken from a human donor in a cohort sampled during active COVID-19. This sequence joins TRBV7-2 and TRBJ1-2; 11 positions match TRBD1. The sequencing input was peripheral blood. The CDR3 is CASSFRTGGNYGYTF. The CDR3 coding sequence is TGTGCCAGCAGTTTCCGGACAGGGGGCAACTATGGCTACACCTTC. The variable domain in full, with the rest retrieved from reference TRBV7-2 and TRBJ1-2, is GAGVSQSPSNKVTEKGKDVELRCDPISGHTALYWYRQSLGQGLEFLIYFQGNSAPDKSGLPSDRFSAERTGGSVSTLTIQRTQQEDSAVYLCASSFRTGGNYGYTFGSGTRLTVV.